These T cell receptor beta chains were read from a single sample in a study of blood T cell repertoires in COVID-19. Assay used: immunoSEQ multiplex PCR; TCRdb lists only in-frame clones, some missing. The sample lists tens of thousands of clones, around 83% occurring once. Sequenced: peripheral blood. These receptors all come from a man aged 30 to 39 with COVID-19, enrolled during active disease. The CDR3 runs from the conserved cysteine through the conserved F or W. D genes are given only for firm matches. Clone sizes are given selectively: once, few, many, or a class where the clone is expanded.

v_call: TRBV12-3/TRBV12-4
j_call: TRBJ1-1
clone_size: .
d_call: .
cdr3_nt: TGTGCCAGCTCCGGGGACACCACTGAAGCTTTCTTT
cdr3_aa: CASSGDTTEAFF

v_call: TRBV2
j_call: TRBJ2-7
clone_size: once
d_call: TRBD2
cdr3_nt: TGTGCCAGCCAGGGACTAGCGACCTACGAGCAGTACTTC
cdr3_aa: CASQGLATYEQYF

v_call: TRBV28
j_call: TRBJ1-6
clone_size: few
d_call: TRBD1
cdr3_nt: TGTGCCAGCAGCCTCCCGGGCAGGGGGATTAATTCACCCCTCCACTTT
cdr3_aa: CASSLPGRGINSPLHF

v_call: TRBV19
j_call: TRBJ1-5
clone_size: .
d_call: .
cdr3_nt: TGTGCCAGTGGCGACAGAAGGAGCAATCAGCCCCAGCATTTT
cdr3_aa: CASGDRRSNQPQHF

v_call: TRBV11-2
j_call: TRBJ2-7
clone_size: .
d_call: TRBD1
cdr3_nt: TGTGCCAGCAGCGTAACCGGGACAGGGATCTACGAGCAGTACTTC
cdr3_aa: CASSVTGTGIYEQYF

v_call: TRBV27
j_call: TRBJ1-1
clone_size: .
d_call: TRBD1
cdr3_nt: TGTGCCAGCAGTTATCACAGGGGTGAGGACACTGAAGCTTTCTTT
cdr3_aa: CASSYHRGEDTEAFF

v_call: TRBV19
j_call: TRBJ2-5
clone_size: once
d_call: TRBD2
cdr3_nt: TGTGCCAGTAGTATAGGAGGGAGGGCCCGAGAGACCCAGTACTTC
cdr3_aa: CASSIGGRARETQYF

v_call: TRBV9
j_call: TRBJ1-4
clone_size: .
d_call: TRBD1
cdr3_nt: TGTGCCAGCAGCGCAGGGGGTGAAAAACTGTTTTTT
cdr3_aa: CASSAGGEKLFF

v_call: TRBV9
j_call: TRBJ2-1
clone_size: once
d_call: TRBD2
cdr3_nt: TGTGCCAGCAGCGTAGCCCAGGAGGGGACTAGCTCCTACAATGAGCAGTTCTTC
cdr3_aa: CASSVAQEGTSSYNEQFF

v_call: TRBV11-2
j_call: TRBJ2-3
clone_size: .
d_call: .
cdr3_nt: TGTGCCAGCAGCTTAGGGCTAGCCCTATACACAGATACGCAGTATTTT
cdr3_aa: CASSLGLALYTDTQYF

v_call: TRBV30
j_call: TRBJ2-3
clone_size: .
d_call: .
cdr3_nt: TGTGCCTGGAGCTCCGTCCCAGATACGCAGTATTTT
cdr3_aa: CAWSSVPDTQYF

v_call: TRBV5-6
j_call: TRBJ2-1
clone_size: .
d_call: TRBD1
cdr3_nt: TGTGCCAGCAGCTGGAGATCGACAGGGCACGATGAGCAGTTCTTC
cdr3_aa: CASSWRSTGHDEQFF

v_call: TRBV5-6
j_call: TRBJ2-2
clone_size: .
d_call: .
cdr3_nt: TGTGCCAGCAGCTTTTTCAGGCGGGGGAACACCGGGGAGCTGTTTTTT
cdr3_aa: CASSFFRRGNTGELFF

v_call: TRBV6-5
j_call: TRBJ1-5
clone_size: .
d_call: .
cdr3_nt: TGTGCCAGCGGACTGAATAGCAATCAGCCCCAGCATTTT
cdr3_aa: CASGLNSNQPQHF

v_call: TRBV4-1
j_call: TRBJ1-3
clone_size: .
d_call: TRBD1
cdr3_nt: TGCGCCAGCAGCCAAGGACGAGACAGGGGGAACACCATATATTTT
cdr3_aa: CASSQGRDRGNTIYF

v_call: TRBV9
j_call: TRBJ2-6
clone_size: once
d_call: TRBD1
cdr3_nt: TGTGCCAGCAGCCTATCCGGACAGGGGGCGTCTGGGGCCAACGTCCTGACTTTC
cdr3_aa: CASSLSGQGASGANVLTF

v_call: TRBV4-1
j_call: TRBJ2-5
clone_size: .
d_call: .
cdr3_nt: TGCGCCAGCAGCCCCGGCCCCGGGGGCCAAGAGACCCAGTACTTC
cdr3_aa: CASSPGPGGQETQYF

v_call: TRBV6-5
j_call: TRBJ2-7
clone_size: .
d_call: TRBD2
cdr3_nt: TGTGCCAGCACTCCTAGCGGGAGGTTCCACGAGCAGTACTTC
cdr3_aa: CASTPSGRFHEQYF

v_call: TRBV18
j_call: TRBJ2-1
clone_size: .
d_call: .
cdr3_nt: TGTGCCAGCTCACCGGTTGCGGCCTACAATGAGCAGTTCTTC
cdr3_aa: CASSPVAAYNEQFF

v_call: TRBV24-1
j_call: TRBJ1-2
clone_size: few
d_call: TRBD1
cdr3_nt: TGTGCCACCAGTGAATCCACGGACAGGGGGCAAGGCTACACCTTC
cdr3_aa: CATSESTDRGQGYTF

v_call: TRBV28
j_call: TRBJ2-5
clone_size: .
d_call: TRBD1
cdr3_nt: TGTGCCAGCGGGACAGCCTTCCAAGAGACCCAGTACTTC
cdr3_aa: CASGTAFQETQYF

v_call: TRBV11-2
j_call: TRBJ1-4
clone_size: .
d_call: .
cdr3_nt: TGTGCCAGCAGCCGAACCGACGGCAGGGGTGGTAATGAAAAACTGTTTTTT
cdr3_aa: CASSRTDGRGGNEKLFF

v_call: TRBV27
j_call: TRBJ2-7
clone_size: .
d_call: .
cdr3_nt: TGTGCCAGCAGTTTATCAGGGCAGGGCTCCTACGAGCAGTACTTC
cdr3_aa: CASSLSGQGSYEQYF

v_call: TRBV4-2
j_call: TRBJ2-3
clone_size: .
d_call: TRBD2
cdr3_nt: TGTGCCAGCAGCCAAGAGAGTGGTAGCGGGAGAGTAGGGTATGGCACAGATACGCAGTATTTT
cdr3_aa: CASSQESGSGRVGYGTDTQYF

v_call: TRBV9
j_call: TRBJ1-2
clone_size: few
d_call: TRBD1
cdr3_nt: TGTGCCAGCAGCGTAGGACAGGGGAACTATGGCTACACCTTC
cdr3_aa: CASSVGQGNYGYTF

v_call: TRBV11-2
j_call: TRBJ2-1
clone_size: .
d_call: TRBD2
cdr3_nt: TGTGCCAGCTCAGCGGGAGGCGCCTACAATGAGCAGTTCTTC
cdr3_aa: CASSAGGAYNEQFF

v_call: TRBV7-9
j_call: TRBJ2-1
clone_size: .
d_call: TRBD2
cdr3_nt: TGTGCCAGCAGCTTAGAAACCCTAGCGGGAAGTGAGCAGTTCTTC
cdr3_aa: CASSLETLAGSEQFF

v_call: TRBV2
j_call: TRBJ1-4
clone_size: .
d_call: .
cdr3_nt: TGTGCCAGCAGTGCAGCAGGGGCGAATGAAAAACTGTTTTTT
cdr3_aa: CASSAAGANEKLFF

v_call: TRBV6-2/TRBV6-3
j_call: TRBJ2-4
clone_size: .
d_call: TRBD1
cdr3_nt: TGTGCCAGCAGTTACTCCCGGACAGGGGGGCTAGCCAAAAACATTCAGTACTTC
cdr3_aa: CASSYSRTGGLAKNIQYF

v_call: TRBV14
j_call: TRBJ1-3
clone_size: .
d_call: TRBD1
cdr3_nt: TGTGCCAGCAGACTTAACAGGGGGCACTCTGGAAACACCATATATTTT
cdr3_aa: CASRLNRGHSGNTIYF

v_call: TRBV12-3/TRBV12-4
j_call: TRBJ2-4
clone_size: .
d_call: .
cdr3_nt: TGTGCCAGCAGTTTAGCCGGAAAGGAGAGGTACTTC
cdr3_aa: CASSLAGKERYF

v_call: TRBV5-6
j_call: TRBJ1-2
clone_size: .
d_call: .
cdr3_nt: TGTGCCAGCAGCTTGGGCCTGGCGGCGGATGACGACTACACCTTC
cdr3_aa: CASSLGLAADDDYTF

v_call: TRBV29-1
j_call: TRBJ1-5
clone_size: few
d_call: .
cdr3_nt: TGCAGCGTAGCGGCGAGCAATCAGCCCCAGCATTTT
cdr3_aa: CSVAASNQPQHF

v_call: TRBV4-2
j_call: TRBJ1-5
clone_size: .
d_call: .
cdr3_nt: TGTGCCAGCAGCCAAGGATCAACAGGGCCCAATCAGCCCCAGCATTTT
cdr3_aa: CASSQGSTGPNQPQHF

v_call: TRBV5-1
j_call: TRBJ2-5
clone_size: once
d_call: .
cdr3_nt: TGCGCCAGCAGCCGCCAGACAGGTTTGGGAGAGACCCAGTACTTC
cdr3_aa: CASSRQTGLGETQYF

v_call: TRBV28
j_call: TRBJ2-7
clone_size: .
d_call: .
cdr3_nt: TGTGCCAGCAGACGTCAGGGAAGAATAATCTACGAGCAGTACTTC
cdr3_aa: CASRRQGRIIYEQYF

v_call: TRBV6-2/TRBV6-3
j_call: TRBJ2-1
clone_size: .
d_call: TRBD2
cdr3_nt: TGTGCCAGCAGCCGATCTAGCGGAAGAGTAGGTGAGCAGTTCTTC
cdr3_aa: CASSRSSGRVGEQFF

v_call: TRBV5-4
j_call: TRBJ2-7
clone_size: few
d_call: TRBD2
cdr3_nt: TGTGCCAGCAGCAGACCACTAGCGGGAGTTCCGTACGAGCAGTACTTC
cdr3_aa: CASSRPLAGVPYEQYF

v_call: TRBV10-3
j_call: TRBJ2-7
clone_size: .
d_call: TRBD2
cdr3_nt: TGTGCCATCAGTTCCACGGGGGGCTCCTACGAGCAGTACTTC
cdr3_aa: CAISSTGGSYEQYF

v_call: TRBV19
j_call: TRBJ1-5
clone_size: once
d_call: .
cdr3_nt: TGTGCCAGTAGTATGGAGGGTGGCCAGCCCCAGCATTTT
cdr3_aa: CASSMEGGQPQHF

v_call: TRBV24-1
j_call: TRBJ2-2
clone_size: .
d_call: .
cdr3_nt: TGTGCCACCAGTGATGGCGGGACGGGTATCACCGGGGAGCTGTTTTTT
cdr3_aa: CATSDGGTGITGELFF

v_call: TRBV18
j_call: TRBJ2-2
clone_size: .
d_call: TRBD1
cdr3_nt: TGTGCCAGCTCACCCAACGCCGGGACAGGGCGTCTGTCGAACACCGGGGAGCTGTTTTTT
cdr3_aa: CASSPNAGTGRLSNTGELFF

v_call: TRBV19
j_call: TRBJ1-2
clone_size: .
d_call: .
cdr3_nt: TGTGCCAGTTGGGTGGGACAAGCTAACTATGGCTACACCTTC
cdr3_aa: CASWVGQANYGYTF